Listed here are 30 T cell receptor beta chains from one sample, sequenced in a study of blood T cell repertoires in COVID-19. Produced via immunoSEQ multiplex PCR; TCRdb's table is partial and in-frame only. The sample consists of fewer than 350,000 clones, approximately 89% of them appearing once. The material sequenced was peripheral blood. The receptors stem from a woman aged 45-59 years who had recovered from COVID-19.

The chain links TRBV5-4 to TRBJ2-1; 10 nucleotides match TRBD2. V shed 0 bases and J 5 bases; nucleotides not matched to a gene: 2. Germline V CDR1 and CDR2: SGHNT, YYREEE (reference sequence). The CDR3 spans 15 residues. The CDR3 nucleotides read TGTGCCAGCAGCTTGGTAGCGGGGGGCAACAATGAGCAGTTCTTC. Protein sequence: CASSLVAGGNNEQFF.

This clone was found once. The J gene is TRBJ2-7, the V gene TRBV9, with 8 bases matching TRBD2. Germline V gene data show CDR1 as SGDLS and CDR2 as YYNGEE. V shed 3 bases and J 6 bases; nucleotides not matched to a gene: 8. This CDR3 is 14 amino acids long. The CDR3 DNA is TGTGCCAGCAGCGAGAGCGGGAGAGGATCCGAGCAGTACTTC. Protein: CASSESGRGSEQYF.

The CDR3 protein is CASSRGTGDPYEQYF. The CDR3 nucleotides are TGCGCCAGCAGCCGGGGGACAGGGGACCCCTACGAGCAGTACTTC. The V gene is TRBV4-3, the J gene TRBJ2-7; TRBD1 matches 10 bases. The CDR3 has 15 residues. V was clipped by 4 bases and J by 2 bases; unmatched bases: 5. CDR1 LGHNA and CDR2 YSLEER come from the germline V gene.

The chain recombines TRBV20-1 with TRBJ1-1; the D is unclear. The CDR3 covers 14 residues. V was clipped by 3 bases and J by 4 bases, with 15 bases between them. The germline gives CDR1 DFQATT, CDR2 SNEGSKA (reference sequence). CDR3 in DNA: TGCAGTGCTAGTGGTGGCTCGTCGGGCACTGAAGCTTTCTTT. It encodes CSASGGSSGTEAFF.

This rearrangement joins TRBV2 to TRBJ2-5; tentative D call: TRBD2 (5 bases). V was trimmed by 4 bases and J by 7 bases, leaving 16 bases between them. Germline V gives CDR1 SNHLY, CDR2 FYNNEI. This CDR3 contains 14 residues. The CDR3 region has the DNA TGTGCCAGCAGTGCGGGATTTCTTATGGGGACCCAGTACTTC. Translation: CASSAGFLMGTQYF.

This chain connects TRBV5-5 to TRBJ2-3; 7 nucleotides align to TRBD2. From germline, CDR1 is SGHKS and CDR2 YYEKEE (reference sequence). V shed 4 bases, J shed 1 base, and the junction held 9 bases outside the gene matches. This CDR3 has 16 amino acids. The CDR3 DNA sequence: TGTGCCAGCAGCCGATCAGCGGGATCTCGCACAGATACGCAGTATTTT. Its translation: CASSRSAGSRTDTQYF.

This rearrangement joins TRBV12-3 or TRBV12-4 to TRBJ2-7; D possibly corresponds to TRBD1 (6 bases). The CDR3 has 11 amino acids. V was shortened by 6 bases and J by 7 bases, with 10 bases between the two germline ends. The CDR3 here is CASRRTGEQYF. In nucleotides, the CDR3 is TGTGCCAGCAGGCGTACAGGGGAGCAGTACTTC.

The chain combines TRBV6-5 with TRBJ2-3; TRBD2 aligns across 7 bases. Germline assignment: CDR1 MNHEY and CDR2 SVGAGI. This CDR3 has 11 amino acids. V was pared by 8 bases and J by 5 bases, with 1 base of the junction left unmatched. The CDR3 nucleotides read TGTGCCAGCGGGAGGGGAGATACGCAGTATTTT. This encodes CASGRGDTQYF.

This rearrangement joins TRBV5-5 to TRBJ2-1, with 13 bases aligning to TRBD2. Germline CDR1 SGHKS, CDR2 YYEKEE (reference sequence). The V gene end was trimmed by 4 bases and the J gene end by 15 bases; junction bases not matched to a gene: 13. The CDR3 covers 15 residues. The DNA for the CDR3 is TGTGCCAGCAGCGAACCGGGACTAGCGGGAATTACAGCGTTCTTC. Its translation is CASSEPGLAGITAFF.

This clone was observed a single time. This chain uses TRBV4-1 with TRBJ1-4; D ambiguous. V lost 2 bases to trimming and J lost 3 bases, with 10 bases between them. Per the germline V gene, CDR1 is MGHRA and CDR2 is YSYEKL. The CDR3 loop spans 15 amino acids. CDR3 loop: CASSQIEQANEKLFF. The CDR3, as DNA: TGCGCCAGCAGCCAAATAGAGCAGGCTAATGAAAAACTGTTTTTT.

The DNA for the CDR3 is TGTGCCAGCTCACCAAGGACACTCCAGAACACTGAAGCTTTCTTT. Translating it yields CASSPRTLQNTEAFF. The chain combines TRBV18 with TRBJ1-1; weak D call: TRBD1 (5 bases). Per germline, CDR1 KGHSH and CDR2 LQKENI. CDR3 length: 15 residues. With 2 bases removed from V and 1 base from J, the gap between germline ends came to 11 bases.

The chain combines TRBV29-1 with TRBJ2-3; the match to TRBD2 covers 13 bases. This CDR3 region has 13 residues. Germline V gene lookup returns CDR1 SQVTM and CDR2 ANQGSEA. Trimming took 6 bases from V and 5 from J; bases not matched to a gene: 2. The chain's CDR3 is CSVRLAGGDTQYF. The CDR3, as DNA: TGCAGCGTAAGACTAGCGGGGGGAGATACGCAGTATTTT.

The genes are TRBV25-1 and TRBJ1-2; possibly TRBD1 for D (5 bases). The germline CDR1 and CDR2 sequences are MGHDK and SYGVNS. Trimming removed 3 bases at V and 4 bases at J, with 18 bases between. The CDR3 is made up of 16 amino acids. CDR3 residues: CASSDSPTDSTYGYTF. Here the CDR3 DNA reads TGTGCCAGCAGTGATTCCCCAACCGACAGCACCTATGGCTACACCTTC.

This chain joins TRBV28 and TRBJ2-2; 9 bases align to TRBD1. The CDR3 has 15 amino acids. The V segment lost 3 bases and the J segment 7 bases; nucleotides outside the gene matches: 6. Germline CDR1 and CDR2: MDHEN and SYDVKM. The CDR3 DNA follows: TGTGCCAGCAGTTTCGGGGGACAGGGCCACGGGGAGCTGTTTTTT. It translates to CASSFGGQGHGELFF. The full variable domain, with the rest looked up from reference TRBV28 and TRBJ2-2, is DVKVTQSSRYLVKRTGEKVFLECVQDMDHENMFWYRQDPGLGLRLIYFSYDVKMKEKGDIPEGYSVSREKKERFSLILESASTNQTSMYLCASSFGGQGHGELFFGEGSRLTVL.

The rearrangement uses TRBV7-9 and TRBJ2-2; TRBD1 agrees at 10 bases. CDR1 SEHNR and CDR2 FQNEAQ come from the germline V gene (reference sequence). Trimming removed 6 bases from V and 3 bases from J; junction bases left unmatched: 7. The CDR3 is 16 amino acids. CDR3 sequence (DNA): TGTGCCAGCAGGATTACCGGGACAGGGGACACCGGGGAGCTGTTTTTT. Translating it yields CASRITGTGDTGELFF.

This rearrangement joins TRBV28 to TRBJ2-1, with 7 bases aligning to TRBD2. The CDR3 is made up of 15 amino acids. Germline lookup yields CDR1 MDHEN and CDR2 SYDVKM. V shed 6 bases and J 2 bases; nucleotides not matched to a gene: 7. CDR3 amino acids: CASSRAGVPYNEQFF. For the CDR3, the DNA is TGTGCCAGCAGCCGTGCGGGGGTACCCTACAATGAGCAGTTCTTC.

The chain joins TRBV6-2 or TRBV6-3 to TRBJ2-2; 7 bases fit TRBD2. Germline CDR1 reads MNHEY; CDR2 reads SVGEGT. The junction had 11 bases not matched to a gene; V was cut back by 6 bases and J by 7 bases. The CDR3 spans 15 residues. The CDR3 loop is CASSRDGLVFGELFF. CDR3 bases: TGTGCCAGCAGCCGCGATGGACTAGTTTTCGGGGAGCTGTTTTTT.

This rearrangement joins TRBV6-5 to TRBJ1-1; no clear D. This CDR3 is built from 15 residues. The V end was cut by 2 bases, the J end by 1 base, with 11 bases between. Germline V gene sequence: CDR1 MNHEY, CDR2 SVGAGI. This CDR3 reads CASSYRWRTNTEAFF. CDR3 in DNA: TGTGCCAGCAGTTACCGGTGGAGGACGAACACTGAAGCTTTCTTT.

The chain couples TRBV6-5 to TRBJ2-7; 10 bases agree with TRBD1. The CDR3 spans 14 residues. Per germline, CDR1 MNHEY and CDR2 SVGAGI. V lost 1 base, J lost 4 bases, and 1 base stayed unmatched. The CDR3 region is CASSYWGQGYEQYF. The DNA for the CDR3 is TGTGCCAGCAGTTACTGGGGACAGGGGTACGAGCAGTACTTC.

This clone was recorded a few times. The chain carries TRBV9 and TRBJ1-3, with TRBD1 matching over 8 bases. This CDR3 is built from 15 residues. The V and J ends lost 3 bases and 6 bases, in that order; junction bases with no gene match: 8. Germline V lookup: CDR1 SGDLS, CDR2 YYNGEE. The CDR3 DNA is TGTGCCAGCAGCGGCAGGGGGCGCTTAATAAACACCATATATTTT. This encodes CASSGRGRLINTIYF. The whole variable domain, remainder taken from reference TRBV9 and TRBJ1-3, is DSGVTQTPKHLITATGQRVTLRCSPRSGDLSVYWYQQSLDQGLQFLIQYYNGEERAKGNILERFSAQQFPDLHSELNLSSLELGDSALYFCASSGRGRLINTIYFGEGSWLTVV.

The chain recombines TRBV4-3 with TRBJ2-5; 7 positions agree with TRBD1. The germline V gene encodes CDR1 LGHNA and CDR2 YSLEER. This CDR3 is 15 amino acids long. Losses at the gene ends were 3 bases for V and 0 bases for J; bases not matched to a gene: 4. The CDR3 nucleotides read TGCGCCAGCAGCCAGGACAGGTGGTACCAAGAGACCCAGTACTTC. This codes for CASSQDRWYQETQYF.

The chain has TRBV14 and TRBJ2-1, with a weak D call TRBD2 (6 bases). This CDR3 region has 15 residues. V lost 4 bases and J 7 bases, leaving 17 bases between the germline ends. CDR1 and CDR2 (germline): SGHDN, FVKESK. The CDR3 loop reads CASSRSLMGGNEQFF. The CDR3 DNA reads TGTGCCAGCAGCCGATCCCTGATGGGGGGTAATGAGCAGTTCTTC.

This clone was counted a single time. This may come from a read error, since a much larger clone is one base off. The sample contains more than one DNA sequence encoding this CDR3. The chain combines TRBV6-5 with TRBJ2-3; the D gene is possibly TRBD1 (6 bases). CDR1 and CDR2 from the germline V gene are MNHEY and SVGAGI. The CDR3 is 14 residues long. The V end lost 3 bases, the J end lost 2 bases, and 9 bases lay between the germline ends. CDR3 sequence: CASSYQGHTDTQYF. CDR3 sequence (DNA): TGTGCCAGCAGTTATCAGGGACACACAGATACGCAGTATTTT.

This clone came up once. The rearrangement joins TRBV30 to TRBJ1-6, with no clear D. There are 13 residues in the CDR3. Between the trimmed V and J ends, which lost 4 bases and 9 bases, there was a span of 13 bases. Germline V lookup: CDR1 GTSNPN, CDR2 SVGIG (reference sequence). The CDR3 loop is CAWKKDLGSPLHF. CDR3 coding DNA: TGTGCCTGGAAAAAGGACTTGGGTTCACCCCTCCACTTT.

A word on this clone: The junction does not match germline at one end; this may be a read error. J is TRBJ2-7 and V is TRBV7-7, with 9 bases aligning to TRBD2. CDR1 is SSHAT, CDR2 FNYEAQ, per germline (reference sequence). The CDR3 is made up of 15 amino acids. The CDR3, as DNA: TGTGCTAGCAGCTTAGAGGCTAGCGGGGCCTACGAGCAGTACTTC. Amino acid sequence: CASSLEASGAYEQYF.

This rearrangement joins TRBV27 to TRBJ1-2, with D possibly TRBD1 on 6 matching bases. The CDR3 sequence is 15 residues long. The germline CDR1 and CDR2 sequences are MNHEY and SMNVEV (reference sequence). Trimming took 7 bases from V and 5 from J, leaving 20 bases between them. CDR3 loop: CASTTVPTGLYGYTF. The CDR3 nucleotides read TGTGCCAGCACCACTGTACCGACAGGCTTATATGGCTACACCTTC.

In its sample, this clone was seen once. This chain connects TRBV5-4 to TRBJ1-4; 9 bases agree with TRBD1. CDR1 SGHNT and CDR2 YYREEE come from the germline V gene (reference sequence). V shed 2 bases, J shed 5 bases, and the junction held 4 bases outside the gene matches. This CDR3 is 15 amino acids long. The CDR3 DNA sequence: TGTGCCAGCAGCTTAGGACAGGGGAGGAATGAAAAACTGTTTTTT. Its translation: CASSLGQGRNEKLFF.

The chain links TRBV11-1 to TRBJ2-3; D not certain. V was trimmed by 2 bases and J by 2 bases, leaving 11 bases between them. CDR1 is SGHAT and CDR2 is FQDESV in the germline V gene (reference sequence). The CDR3 is made up of 15 amino acids. CDR3 loop: CASSLLARFTDTQYF. In nucleotides, the CDR3 is TGTGCCAGCAGCTTACTGGCTAGATTCACAGATACGCAGTATTTT. Combining the CDR3 with reference TRBV11-1 and TRBJ2-3 gives the whole variable domain EAEVAQSPRYKITEKSQAVAFWCDPISGHATLYWYRQILGQGPELLVQFQDESVVDDSQLPKDRFSAERLKGVDSTLKIQPAELGDSAMYLCASSLLARFTDTQYFGPGTRLTVL.

The chain is built from TRBV19 and TRBJ2-2; TRBD1 matches 7 bases. The V segment lost 7 bases and the J segment 6 bases; nucleotides outside the gene matches: 11. The length of the CDR3 is 15 residues. Germline V gene data show CDR1 as LNHDA and CDR2 as SQIVND (reference sequence). CDR3 residues: CASTRQGRGSGELFF. CDR3 DNA sequence: TGTGCCAGTACCCGACAGGGCCGGGGTTCCGGGGAGCTGTTTTTT.

V is TRBV18 and J is TRBJ2-1, with a weak D call TRBD1 (6 bases). Trimming stripped 6 bases from V and 0 bases from J, with 18 bases between. Germline assignment: CDR1 KGHSH and CDR2 LQKENI. The CDR3 has 17 residues. CDR3 amino acids: CASSPQQGQNSYNEQFF. The DNA of the CDR3 is TGTGCCAGCTCTCCTCAACAGGGCCAAAACTCCTACAATGAGCAGTTCTTC.